Each of the 17 T cell receptor beta chains below was sequenced from the same sample in a study of identical twins' blood T cells. TCRdb reprocessed the 5' RACE reads via MiXCR and lists one record per CDR3 protein. This sample has 350,000 to 400,000 distinct CDR3 sequences, with more than 25% found just once. Sequenced input: PBMCs. Receptors were obtained from a woman aged 18 to 50 in good health.

This rearrangement joins TRBV7-2 to TRBJ2-7; TRBD2 agrees at 11 bases. The germline gives CDR1 SGHTA, CDR2 FQGNSA. CDR3 length: 16 amino acids. Trimming took 5 bases from V and 3 from J; bases not matched to a gene: 9. CDR3 in amino acids: CASSVVITSGSYEQYF. CDR3 DNA sequence: TGTGCCAGCAGCGTAGTGATCACTAGCGGGAGCTACGAGCAGTACTTC. Based on the CDR3 plus reference TRBV7-2 and TRBJ2-7, the full variable domain is GAGVSQSPSNKVTEKGKDVELRCDPISGHTALYWYRQSLGQGLEFLIYFQGNSAPDKSGLPSDRFSAERTGGSVSTLTIQRTQQEDSAVYLCASSVVITSGSYEQYFGPGTRLTVT.

In this sample, this clonotype turned up a few times. This sequence joins TRBV6-6 and TRBJ1-4, with D possibly TRBD1 on 6 matching bases. Germline assignment: CDR1 MNHNY and CDR2 SVGAGI (reference sequence). The CDR3 runs to 15 residues. Trimming removed 7 bases from V and 6 bases from J, with 18 bases in between. CDR3 sequence reads: CASNHGPGADEKLFF. Written as DNA, the CDR3 is TGTGCCAGCAACCACGGACCGGGGGCGGATGAAAAACTGTTTTTT.

This clonotype was recorded a few times. The chain has TRBV20-1 and TRBJ1-5; 7 bases line up with TRBD1. The CDR3 contains 13 residues. The germline V gene encodes CDR1 DFQATT and CDR2 SNEGSKA (reference sequence). The V gene end was trimmed by 2 bases and the J gene end by 4 bases; junction bases not matched to a gene: 2. CDR3 DNA: TGCAGTGCTAGAAAACAGGGGAATCAGCCCCAGCATTTT. As protein: CSARKQGNQPQHF.

This clonotype was detected many times. This sequence joins TRBV12-5 and TRBJ1-5; D unresolved. Germline-derived CDR1 and CDR2 are LGHNT and FRNRAP. Trimming stripped 9 bases from V and 10 bases from J, with 16 bases between. The CDR3 extends over 12 amino acids. Here the CDR3 DNA reads TGTGCTAGCCACGAGGGTTTACCACCCCAGCATTTT. Protein sequence: CASHEGLPPQHF. Full variable domain (outside the CDR3, taken from reference TRBV12-5 and TRBJ1-5): DARVTQTPRHKVTEMGQEVTMRCQPILGHNTVFWYRQTMMQGLELLAYFRNRAPLDDSGMPKDRFSAEMPDATLATLKIQPSEPRDSAVYFCASHEGLPPQHFGDGTRLSIL.

This clonotype was observed at least ten times. J is TRBJ1-1 and V is TRBV11-2; the D is unclear. V was shortened by 0 bases and J by 1 base, with 3 bases between the two germline ends. Germline CDR1 reads SGHAT; CDR2 reads FQNNGV. The CDR3 is made up of 13 amino acids. CDR3 DNA sequence: TGTGCCAGCAGCTTAGACTGGAACACTGAAGCTTTCTTT. Residues: CASSLDWNTEAFF.

The rearrangement links TRBV20-1 to TRBJ2-1; D is possibly TRBD1 or TRBD2 (5 bases each). With 3 bases removed from V and 5 bases from J, the gap between germline ends came to 17 bases. Germline CDR1 reads DFQATT; CDR2 reads SNEGSKA (reference sequence). This CDR3 is 15 amino acids long. This chain's CDR3 is CSARFLGAGNNEQFF. CDR3 nucleotides: TGCAGTGCTAGGTTCCTCGGGGCAGGTAACAATGAGCAGTTCTTC.

The chain joins TRBV11-1 to TRBJ2-1; D is perhaps TRBD1 (6 bases). The V gene lost 7 bases and the J gene lost 0 bases, with 13 bases spanning the gap. The CDR3 consists of 15 residues. Germline-derived CDR1 and CDR2 are SGHAT and FQDESV (reference sequence). The CDR3 DNA sequence: TGTGCCAGCAACTCCGGGACAAACTCCTACAATGAGCAGTTCTTC. Translating it yields CASNSGTNSYNEQFF. The complete variable domain, with remaining parts taken from reference TRBV11-1 and TRBJ2-1, reads EAEVAQSPRYKITEKSQAVAFWCDPISGHATLYWYRQILGQGPELLVQFQDESVVDDSQLPKDRFSAERLKGVDSTLKIQPAELGDSAMYLCASNSGTNSYNEQFFGPGTRLTVL.

In its sample, this clonotype was seen a few times. This chain joins TRBV20-1 and TRBJ2-5, with 14 bases identical to TRBD2. The germline CDR1 and CDR2 sequences are DFQATT and SNEGSKA (reference sequence). CDR3 size: 17 residues. V lost 5 bases to trimming and J lost 1 base; unmatched junction nucleotides: 9. The CDR3 DNA reads TGCAGTGCTCCCCGACTAGCGGGGGGGCTTACCCAAGAGACCCAGTACTTC. It specifies CSAPRLAGGLTQETQYF.

This clonotype was detected only a few times. This chain joins TRBV12-3 or TRBV12-4 and TRBJ2-5; 7 bases fit TRBD2. V shed 1 base, J shed 0 bases, and the junction held 5 bases outside the gene matches. The length of the CDR3 is 16 residues. The DNA for the CDR3 is TGTGCCAGCAGTTTAGATCTCGGGGGGAACCAAGAGACCCAGTACTTC. It encodes CASSLDLGGNQETQYF.

This clonotype has at least ten counts. This chain uses TRBV28 with TRBJ1-2, with 10 bases aligning to TRBD1. There are 12 residues in the CDR3. The J segment lost 8 bases and the V segment lost 5 bases, leaving 2 bases of the junction unmatched. Germline V gene data show CDR1 as MDHEN and CDR2 as SYDVKM. CDR3 in amino acids: CASSRDRGGYTF. CDR3 DNA: TGTGCCAGCAGTCGGGACAGGGGAGGCTACACCTTC.

The chain has TRBV10-2 and TRBJ2-1; 10 bases agree with TRBD1. This CDR3 is 15 amino acids long. The J segment lost 8 bases and the V segment lost 3 bases, leaving 7 bases of the junction unmatched. The germline V gene encodes CDR1 WSHSY and CDR2 SAAADI. The CDR3: CASSERDRGLDEQFF. In nucleotides, the CDR3 is TGCGCCAGCAGTGAAAGGGACAGGGGTCTCGATGAGCAGTTCTTC.

In its sample, this clonotype was seen a few times. V and J are TRBV9 and TRBJ2-4, with 7 positions matching TRBD1. The V gene's germline CDR1 is SGDLS and CDR2 YYNGEE. This CDR3 spans 15 amino acids. The ends lost 3 bases at V and 6 bases at J; junction bases unmatched: 9. CDR3 in DNA: TGTGCCAGCAGCGCTCGGACAGGTGGAGGAAACATTCAGTACTTC. It encodes CASSARTGGGNIQYF.

Note on this clonotype: One end of the junction fails to match germline, which may point to a read error. The chain combines TRBV20-1 with TRBJ2-3; D ambiguous. This CDR3 has 10 residues. Germline V lookup: CDR1 DFQATT, CDR2 SNEGSKA (reference sequence). DNA of the CDR3: TGCGGTGCTAAAGAGGATACGCAGTATTTT. Amino acid sequence: CGAKEDTQYF.

This chain uses TRBV27 with TRBJ2-5; D gene unclear. Germline values: CDR1 MNHEY, CDR2 SMNVEV (reference sequence). Trimming removed 4 bases at V and 4 bases at J, with 10 bases between. This CDR3 has 13 residues. DNA for the CDR3: TGTGCCAGCAGTTCCCGAGTAGGAGAGACCCAGTACTTC. This encodes CASSSRVGETQYF.

This chain joins TRBV6-2 or TRBV6-3 and TRBJ2-2; unclear D gene. The CDR3 covers 15 residues. V was pared by 6 bases and J by 4 bases, with 15 bases between. Per the germline V gene, CDR1 is MNHEY and CDR2 is SVGEGT. This CDR3 reads CASSPDFPTTGELFF. DNA for the CDR3: TGTGCCAGCAGCCCCGACTTCCCGACCACCGGGGAGCTGTTTTTT.

This clonotype was seen only a few times. V usage is TRBV13 and J usage is TRBJ1-1; D perhaps matches TRBD1 (6 bases). Germline V gives CDR1 PRHDT, CDR2 FYEKMQ (reference sequence). The CDR3 runs 14 residues. The germline V and J ends were trimmed by 4 bases and 1 base, with 10 bases remaining between them. The CDR3 reads CASSSRDKNTEAFF. The DNA for the CDR3 is TGTGCCAGCAGCTCCCGGGACAAGAACACTGAAGCTTTCTTT.

Comments on this clonotype: The junction departs from the called germline gene at one end, perhaps through a read error. This chain uses TRBV6-2 or TRBV6-3 with TRBJ2-3; 9 bases align to TRBD1. The CDR3 totals 16 residues. Germline V lookup: CDR1 MNHEY, CDR2 SVGEGT. CDR3 nucleotide sequence: TGTGCCAGCAGTTACTCGGCGGGACAGGGCTCAGATACGCGGTATTTT. This encodes CASSYSAGQGSDTRYF.